The following is a T cell receptor beta chain sequence with its context. The sample originates from a study of control samples from healthy donors and cancer patients. Repertoires were generated with immunoSEQ multiplex PCR, while TCRdb's copy carries only in-frame clones and drops some. This sample yields fewer than 130,000 clones, of which approximately 87% are seen a single time; around 3.9% belongs to the top ten. The germline CDR1 and CDR2 sequences are LNHDA and SQIVND (reference sequence). Trimming removed 6 bases at V and 3 bases at J, with 9 bases between. The length of the CDR3 is 13 residues.

The sample comprised PBMCs. This receptor was taken from a woman between 55 and 75 years old with lung cancer. The V call is TRBV19, the J call TRBJ1-5; D is undetermined. The DNA for the CDR3 is TGTGCCAGTAGGGAGAGGATCAATCAGCCCCAGCATTTT. Protein sequence: CASRERINQPQHF.